The next 6 T cell receptor beta chains were all read from a single sample in a study of T-cell reconstitution after alpha-beta-depleted transplantation in children. Molecular barcoding with unique molecular identifiers was used for the TCRbeta library. TCRdb re-called the PCR reads with MiXCR, one entry per CDR3 protein. The sample has about a million distinct CDR3 sequences; roughly 29% are singletons. This material consisted of PBMCs, mostly from graft donor cells, taken 360 days after TCRalphabeta/CD19-depleted stem cell transplant. All receptors come from a boy younger than two who had a stem cell transplant for SCID, so the T cells may come from the graft donor.

V gene TRBV6-4 combines with J gene TRBJ2-7; 7 bases match TRBD2. CDR3 length: 14 amino acids. V trimming: 2 bases; J trimming: 4 bases; junction bases outside the gene matches: 5. Per the germline V gene, CDR1 is MRHNA and CDR2 is SNTAGT. CDR3 in DNA: TGTGCCAGCAGTGACCATTCCGGGAGGTACGAGCAGTACTTC. Translated: CASSDHSGRYEQYF.

Only a few counts were recorded for this clonotype. This chain connects TRBV27 to TRBJ1-1; TRBD1 aligns across 7 bases. The CDR3 runs to 15 residues. Germline V gene data show CDR1 as MNHEY and CDR2 as SMNVEV (reference sequence). J gave up 4 bases and V 5 bases, and 10 bases lay outside the gene matches. The CDR3 sequence is CASSSKTGFGTEAFF. CDR3 in DNA: TGTGCCAGCAGTAGTAAGACAGGGTTCGGCACTGAAGCTTTCTTT.

This rearrangement joins TRBV6-5 to TRBJ1-2; D is possibly TRBD1 (6 bases). CDR3 length equals 12 residues. Trimming took off 8 bases at V and 3 bases at J, with 10 bases between the two ends. Per the germline V gene, CDR1 is MNHEY and CDR2 is SVGAGI. This CDR3 reads CASGRGDYGYTF. In DNA, the CDR3 is TGTGCCAGCGGTAGGGGGGACTATGGCTACACCTTC.

The chain recombines TRBV4-1 with TRBJ2-3, with no clear D. The CDR3 is 15 amino acids. Germline V gene lookup returns CDR1 MGHRA and CDR2 YSYEKL. The V gene lost 1 base and the J gene lost 6 bases, with 14 bases spanning the gap. The CDR3 protein is CASSQGSIIGDTQYF. The CDR3 bases are TGCGCCAGCAGCCAAGGAAGCATCATAGGGGATACGCAGTATTTT.

The chain has TRBV7-8 and TRBJ2-7; TRBD1 is a possible D gene (6 bases). V was clipped by 2 bases and J by 2 bases, with 19 bases between them. This CDR3 is 17 amino acids long. Germline CDR1 is SGHVS and CDR2 is FQNEAQ. CDR3 sequence: CASSLNLEQGLPYEQYF. The CDR3 bases are TGTGCCAGCAGCTTAAACTTGGAACAGGGATTACCCTACGAGCAGTACTTC.

The V gene is TRBV5-1, the J gene TRBJ2-5; D may match TRBD1 or TRBD2 (5 bases each). Trimming took off 4 bases at V and 3 bases at J, with 13 bases between the two ends. Per germline, CDR1 SGHRS and CDR2 YFSETQ. The CDR3 loop spans 14 amino acids. In DNA, the CDR3 is TGCGCCAGCAGCACCCGGGACGGTAAAGAGACCCAGTACTTC. It yields the protein CASSTRDGKETQYF.